What follows are 15 T cell receptor beta chains derived from one specimen sequenced in a study of blood T cell repertoires in COVID-19. Assay: immunoSEQ multiplex PCR; the TCRdb copy retains only in-frame clones and omits some. The sample consists of about 300,000 clones, 65% to 90% of them appearing once. The sequencing sample was made of PBMCs or T cells enriched from blood (not recorded which). These receptors were obtained from a young woman who had recovered from COVID-19.

The CDR3 coding sequence is TGTGCCAGCTCACCCCCGGAGGGGGCAGGCAATGAGCAGTTCTTC. Protein: CASSPPEGAGNEQFF. The V call is TRBV18, the J call TRBJ2-1; maybe TRBD1 (7 bases). The CDR3 is 15 amino acids. V lost 3 bases, J lost 6 bases, and 15 bases lay in between. Per the germline V gene, CDR1 is KGHSH and CDR2 is LQKENI. Full variable domain (missing parts from reference TRBV18 and TRBJ2-1): NAGVMQNPRHLVRRRGQEARLRCSPMKGHSHVYWYRQLPEEGLKFMVYLQKENIIDESGMPKERFSAEFPKEGPSILRIQQVVRGDSAAYFCASSPPEGAGNEQFFGPGTRLTVL.

The V and J genes are TRBV19 and TRBJ1-2; TRBD1 aligns across 9 bases. The junction had 12 bases not matched to a gene; V was cut back by 11 bases and J by 5 bases. CDR1 is LNHDA and CDR2 is SQIVND in the germline V gene (reference sequence). The CDR3 spans 14 residues. The DNA for the CDR3 is TGTGCCCCTACCGGGACAGGGATTGTTTATGGCTACACCTTC. Protein product: CAPTGTGIVYGYTF.

The J gene is TRBJ2-1, the V gene TRBV28; possible D gene TRBD2, 6 bases. Germline-derived CDR1 and CDR2 are MDHEN and SYDVKM. The CDR3 totals 13 residues. V was shortened by 8 bases and J by 10 bases, with 18 bases between the two germline ends. The CDR3 nucleotides are TGTGCCAGCCTCCGGCGGCGGGGTGGCGAGCAGTTCTTC. Its translation: CASLRRRGGEQFF.

This chain uses TRBV30 with TRBJ1-2; D ambiguous. The CDR3 covers 13 residues. Germline values: CDR1 GTSNPN, CDR2 SVGIG (reference sequence). V was pared by 3 bases and J by 4 bases, with 12 bases between. The CDR3 is CAWRQPRVYGYTF. As DNA, the CDR3 is TGTGCCTGGAGACAGCCCCGTGTCTATGGCTACACCTTC. Complete variable domain (other parts from reference TRBV30 and TRBJ1-2): SQTIHQWPATLVQPVGSPLSLECTVEGTSNPNLYWYRQAAGRGLQLLFYSVGIGQISSEVPQNLSASRPQDRQFILSSKKLLLSDSGFYLCAWRQPRVYGYTFGSGTRLTVV.

This CDR3 is CACATGGGGEKLFF. The CDR3 DNA reads TGTGCCTGTGCGACAGGGGGAGGCGGTGAAAAACTGTTTTTT. The V call is TRBV30, the J call TRBJ1-4, with 9 nucleotides matching TRBD1. This CDR3 contains 14 residues. CDR1 is GTSNPN, CDR2 SVGIG, per germline (reference sequence). V trimming: 6 bases; J trimming: 7 bases; junction bases outside the gene matches: 9.

The V and J genes are TRBV10-2 and TRBJ2-7, with 10 nucleotides matching TRBD2. V lost 9 bases and J lost 5; bases outside the gene matches: 10. The CDR3 is 14 amino acids. CDR1 is WSHSY, CDR2 SAAADI, per germline. Here the CDR3 DNA reads TGCGCCAGTGCCCTTAGCGGGGGGCCGAACGAGCAGTACTTC. It yields the protein CASALSGGPNEQYF.

The chain combines TRBV5-4 with TRBJ1-2; 9 nucleotides line up with TRBD1. Trimming took 4 bases from V and 6 from J; bases not matched to a gene: 4. The CDR3 contains 13 residues. From germline, CDR1 is SGHNT and CDR2 YYREEE (reference sequence). DNA for the CDR3: TGTGCCAGCAGCCACCGGGACAGGGATGGCTACACCTTC. It translates to CASSHRDRDGYTF.

V is TRBV7-9 and J is TRBJ2-7, with a possible D match to TRBD1 (5 bases). This CDR3 has 14 amino acids. Trimming removed 2 bases from V and 2 bases from J, with 10 bases in between. Per germline, CDR1 SEHNR and CDR2 FQNEAQ (reference sequence). The CDR3 sequence: CASSLMQGTYEQYF. CDR3 coding DNA: TGTGCCAGCAGCTTAATGCAGGGAACCTACGAGCAGTACTTC.

This rearrangement joins TRBV5-1 to TRBJ2-3; unclear D gene. This CDR3 is built from 14 residues. Germline CDR1 SGHRS, CDR2 YFSETQ. The V end lost 0 bases, the J end lost 5 bases, and 10 bases lay between the germline ends. The CDR3 spells CASSLAVALDTQYF. CDR3 in DNA: TGCGCCAGCAGCTTGGCCGTGGCTCTAGATACGCAGTATTTT.

This rearrangement joins TRBV28 to TRBJ1-4, with 7 bases lining up with TRBD1. The length of the CDR3 is 12 residues. The trim removed 4 bases at V and 8 bases at J, leaving 1 base unmatched. The germline V gene encodes CDR1 MDHEN and CDR2 SYDVKM. The CDR3 sequence is CASSYRGEKLFF. Written as DNA, the CDR3 is TGTGCCAGCAGTTACAGGGGAGAAAAACTGTTTTTT.

The chain joins TRBV25-1 to TRBJ2-7; D is possibly TRBD1 (7 bases). V was cut by 4 bases and J by 5 bases, with 21 bases left in between. Germline V gives CDR1 MGHDK, CDR2 SYGVNS. The CDR3 loop spans 16 amino acids. The CDR3: CASSGGGGRVFHEQYF. CDR3 nucleotide sequence: TGTGCCAGCAGTGGTGGAGGGGGCAGGGTTTTCCACGAGCAGTACTTC.

V and J are TRBV5-1 and TRBJ2-3; TRBD1 might be the D (6 bases). V was pared by 4 bases and J by 2 bases, with 14 bases between. CDR3 length equals 15 residues. In germline, CDR1 is SGHRS, CDR2 YFSETQ. CDR3 sequence: CASSATGSSTDTQYF. In DNA, the CDR3 is TGCGCCAGCAGCGCCACAGGGAGTTCCACAGATACGCAGTATTTT.

This chain joins TRBV30 and TRBJ1-2, with D possibly being TRBD1 (5 bases). Germline V gene data show CDR1 as GTSNPN and CDR2 as SVGIG (reference sequence). The CDR3 runs 14 residues. Trimming shortened V by 3 bases and J by 5 bases, and 16 bases separated the two germline ends. The CDR3 bases are TGTGCCTGGAGCGGGGGGATAGGTCGGTATGGCTACACCTTC. Protein product: CAWSGGIGRYGYTF.

The V gene is TRBV6-4, the J gene TRBJ2-3; 7 bases line up with TRBD2. Germline lookup yields CDR1 MRHNA and CDR2 SNTAGT. The CDR3 spans 16 residues. V lost 0 bases to trimming and J lost 0 bases; unmatched junction nucleotides: 3. CDR3 in amino acids: CASSDSSGSSTDTQYF. CDR3 DNA: TGTGCCAGCAGTGACTCTAGCGGGTCTAGCACAGATACGCAGTATTTT.

The V call is TRBV5-1, the J call TRBJ2-2; TRBD1 agrees at 8 bases. J lost 4 bases, V lost 2 bases, and 10 bases had no gene match. The V gene's germline CDR1 is SGHRS and CDR2 YFSETQ. This CDR3 spans 17 amino acids. This chain's CDR3 is CASSFVGLGQGTGELFF. The DNA of the CDR3 is TGCGCCAGCAGCTTTGTAGGTCTCGGACAGGGCACCGGGGAGCTGTTTTTT.